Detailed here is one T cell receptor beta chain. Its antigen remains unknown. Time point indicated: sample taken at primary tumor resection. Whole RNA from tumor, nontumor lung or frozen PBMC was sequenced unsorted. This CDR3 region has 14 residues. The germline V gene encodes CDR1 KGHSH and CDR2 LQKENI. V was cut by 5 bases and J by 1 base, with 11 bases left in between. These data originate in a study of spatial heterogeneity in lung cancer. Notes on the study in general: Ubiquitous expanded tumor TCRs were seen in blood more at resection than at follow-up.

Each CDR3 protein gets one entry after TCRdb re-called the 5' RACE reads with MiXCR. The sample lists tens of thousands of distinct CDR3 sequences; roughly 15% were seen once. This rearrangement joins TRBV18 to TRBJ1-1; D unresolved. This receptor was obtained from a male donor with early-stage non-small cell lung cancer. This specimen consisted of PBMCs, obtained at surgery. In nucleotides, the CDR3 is TGTGCCAGCTCAGTACGGCTCCCGAACACTGAAGCTTTCTTT. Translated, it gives CASSVRLPNTEAFF.